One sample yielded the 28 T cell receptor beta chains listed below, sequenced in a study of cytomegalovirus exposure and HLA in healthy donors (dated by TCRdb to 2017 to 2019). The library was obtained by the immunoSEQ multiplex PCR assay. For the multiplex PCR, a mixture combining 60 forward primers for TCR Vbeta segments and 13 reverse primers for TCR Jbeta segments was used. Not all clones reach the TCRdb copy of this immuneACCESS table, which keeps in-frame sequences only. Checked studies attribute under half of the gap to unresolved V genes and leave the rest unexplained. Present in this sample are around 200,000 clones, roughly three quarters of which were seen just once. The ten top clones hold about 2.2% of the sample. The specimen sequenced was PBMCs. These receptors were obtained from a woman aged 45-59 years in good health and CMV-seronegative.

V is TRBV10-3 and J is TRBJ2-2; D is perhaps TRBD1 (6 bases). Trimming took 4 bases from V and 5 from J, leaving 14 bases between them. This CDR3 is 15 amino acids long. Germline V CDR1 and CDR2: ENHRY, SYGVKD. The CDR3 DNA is TGTGCCATCAGTGTTGGGGGCGCAGGGACCGGGGAGCTGTTTTTT. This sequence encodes CAISVGGAGTGELFF.

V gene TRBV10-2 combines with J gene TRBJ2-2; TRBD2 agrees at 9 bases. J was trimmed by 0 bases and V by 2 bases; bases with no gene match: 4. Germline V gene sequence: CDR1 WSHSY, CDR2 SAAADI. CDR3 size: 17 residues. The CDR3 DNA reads TGCGCCAGCAGTGAGAAGCGGGGGGCTACGAACACCGGGGAGCTGTTTTTT. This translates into CASSEKRGATNTGELFF.

The CDR3 here is CASSESRVYGYTF. In DNA form, the CDR3 reads TGTGCCAGCAGTGAAAGTCGGGTTTATGGCTACACCTTC. The chain recombines TRBV2 with TRBJ1-2, with D hard to call. This CDR3 spans 13 amino acids. V was pared by 2 bases and J by 5 bases, with 9 bases between. CDR1 is SNHLY and CDR2 is FYNNEI in the germline V gene.

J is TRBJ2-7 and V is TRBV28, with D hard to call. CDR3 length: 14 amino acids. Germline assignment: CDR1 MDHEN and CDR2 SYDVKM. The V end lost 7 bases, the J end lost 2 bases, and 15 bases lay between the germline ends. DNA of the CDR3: TGTGCCAGCACCATTACCCCGGCGGCCTACGAGCAGTACTTC. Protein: CASTITPAAYEQYF.

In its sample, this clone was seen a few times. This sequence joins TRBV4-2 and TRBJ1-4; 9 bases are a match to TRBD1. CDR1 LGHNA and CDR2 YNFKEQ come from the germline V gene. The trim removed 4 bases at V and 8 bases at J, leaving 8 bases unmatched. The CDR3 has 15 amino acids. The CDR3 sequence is CASSPDRGLDEKLFF. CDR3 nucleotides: TGTGCCAGCAGCCCCGACAGGGGGTTAGACGAAAAACTGTTTTTT.

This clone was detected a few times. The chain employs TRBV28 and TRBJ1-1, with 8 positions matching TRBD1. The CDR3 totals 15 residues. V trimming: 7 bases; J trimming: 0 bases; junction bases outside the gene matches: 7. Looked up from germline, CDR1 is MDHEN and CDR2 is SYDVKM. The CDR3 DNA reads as TGTGCCAGCACTCACTCAGGGGGCATGAACACTGAAGCTTTCTTT. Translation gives CASTHSGGMNTEAFF.

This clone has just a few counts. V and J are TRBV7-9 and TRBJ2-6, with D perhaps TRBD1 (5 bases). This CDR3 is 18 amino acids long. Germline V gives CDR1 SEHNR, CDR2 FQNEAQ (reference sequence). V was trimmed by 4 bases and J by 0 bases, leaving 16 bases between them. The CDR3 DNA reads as TGTGCCAGCAGCTCTCAAGCGCAGGGCTACTCTGGGGCCAACGTCCTGACTTTC. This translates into CASSSQAQGYSGANVLTF.

The CDR3 loop is CASRGDYRSTDTQYF. CDR3 DNA sequence: TGTGCCAGCAGGGGGGACTACCGAAGCACAGATACGCAGTATTTT. This chain connects TRBV28 to TRBJ2-3; the match to TRBD2 covers 7 bases. The CDR3 runs to 15 residues. Germline V gene sequence: CDR1 MDHEN, CDR2 SYDVKM. The V gene end was trimmed by 6 bases and the J gene end by 0 bases; junction bases not matched to a gene: 6.

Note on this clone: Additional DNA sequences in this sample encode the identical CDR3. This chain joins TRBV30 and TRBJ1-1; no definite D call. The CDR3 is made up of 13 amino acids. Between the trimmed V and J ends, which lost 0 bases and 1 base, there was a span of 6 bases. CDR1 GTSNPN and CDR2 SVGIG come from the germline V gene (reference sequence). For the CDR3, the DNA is TGTGCCTGGAGTGTGGCAGAGAACACTGAAGCTTTCTTT. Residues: CAWSVAENTEAFF.

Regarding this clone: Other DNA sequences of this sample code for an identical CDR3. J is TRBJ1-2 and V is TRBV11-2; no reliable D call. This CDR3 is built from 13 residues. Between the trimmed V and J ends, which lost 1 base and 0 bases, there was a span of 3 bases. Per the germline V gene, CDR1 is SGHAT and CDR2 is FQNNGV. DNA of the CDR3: TGTGCCAGCAGCTTAGCGGCTAACTATGGCTACACCTTC. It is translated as CASSLAANYGYTF.

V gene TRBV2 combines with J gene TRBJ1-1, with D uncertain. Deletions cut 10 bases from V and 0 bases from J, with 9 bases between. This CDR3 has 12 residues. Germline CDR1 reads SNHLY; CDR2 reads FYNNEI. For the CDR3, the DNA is TGTGCCATACGTCTATTGAACACTGAAGCTTTCTTT. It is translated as CAIRLLNTEAFF.

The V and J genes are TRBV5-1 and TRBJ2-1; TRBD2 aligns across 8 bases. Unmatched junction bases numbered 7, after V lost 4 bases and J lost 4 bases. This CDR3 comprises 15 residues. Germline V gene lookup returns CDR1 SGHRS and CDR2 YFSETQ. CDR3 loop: CASSAGLAGYNEQFF. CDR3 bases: TGCGCCAGCAGCGCCGGACTAGCTGGTTACAATGAGCAGTTCTTC.

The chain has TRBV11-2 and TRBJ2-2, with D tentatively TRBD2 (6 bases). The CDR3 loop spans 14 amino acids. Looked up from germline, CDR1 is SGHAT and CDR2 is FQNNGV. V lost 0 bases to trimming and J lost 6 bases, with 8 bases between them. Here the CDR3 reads CASSLEGGPGELFF. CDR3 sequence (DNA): TGTGCCAGCAGCTTAGAGGGGGGACCCGGGGAGCTGTTTTTT.

The CDR3 is CASSLGQTRNEKLFF. Written as DNA, the CDR3 is TGTGCCAGCAGCTTGGGACAAACCAGGAATGAAAAACTGTTTTTT. This rearrangement joins TRBV11-1 to TRBJ1-4; D might be TRBD1 (6 bases). The CDR3 totals 15 residues. The germline CDR1 and CDR2 sequences are SGHAT and FQDESV (reference sequence). V was pared by 3 bases and J by 5 bases, with 13 bases between.

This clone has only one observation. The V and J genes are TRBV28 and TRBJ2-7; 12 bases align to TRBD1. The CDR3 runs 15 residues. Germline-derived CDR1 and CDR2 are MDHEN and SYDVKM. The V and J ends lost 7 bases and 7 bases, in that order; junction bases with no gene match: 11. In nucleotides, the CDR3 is TGTGCCAGCAACACCGGGACAGGGGGCCTTTTAGAGCAGTACTTC. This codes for CASNTGTGGLLEQYF.

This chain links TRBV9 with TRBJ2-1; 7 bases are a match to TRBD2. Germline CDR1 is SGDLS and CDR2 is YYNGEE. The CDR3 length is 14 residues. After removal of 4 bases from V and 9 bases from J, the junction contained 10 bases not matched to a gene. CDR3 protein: CASSQRSGIVEQFF. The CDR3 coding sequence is TGTGCCAGCAGCCAAAGGAGCGGGATTGTTGAGCAGTTCTTC.

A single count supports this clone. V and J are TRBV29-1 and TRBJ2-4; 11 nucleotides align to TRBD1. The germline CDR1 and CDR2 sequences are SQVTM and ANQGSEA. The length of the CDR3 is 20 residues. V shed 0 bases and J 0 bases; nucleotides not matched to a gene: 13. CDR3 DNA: TGCAGCGTTGAAGATTGGACAGGGGGCCGGCGGGGCCTAGCCAAAAACATTCAGTACTTC. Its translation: CSVEDWTGGRRGLAKNIQYF.

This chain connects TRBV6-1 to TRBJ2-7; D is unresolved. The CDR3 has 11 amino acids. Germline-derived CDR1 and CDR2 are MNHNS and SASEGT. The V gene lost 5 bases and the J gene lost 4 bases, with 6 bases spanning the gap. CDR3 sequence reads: CASSSRYEQYF. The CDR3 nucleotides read TGTGCCAGCAGTTCCCGTTACGAGCAGTACTTC.

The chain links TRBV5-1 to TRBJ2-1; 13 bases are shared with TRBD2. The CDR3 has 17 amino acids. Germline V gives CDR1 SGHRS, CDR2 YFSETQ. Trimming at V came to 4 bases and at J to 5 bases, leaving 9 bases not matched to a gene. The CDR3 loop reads CASSTRLAGGQDNEQFF. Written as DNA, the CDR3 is TGCGCCAGCAGCACCAGACTAGCGGGAGGTCAAGACAATGAGCAGTTCTTC.

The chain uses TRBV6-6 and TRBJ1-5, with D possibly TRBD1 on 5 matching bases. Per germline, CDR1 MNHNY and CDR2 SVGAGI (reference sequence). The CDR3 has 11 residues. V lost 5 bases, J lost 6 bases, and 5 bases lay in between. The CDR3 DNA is TGTGCCAGCAGTCAGGGTCAGCCCCAGCATTTT. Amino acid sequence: CASSQGQPQHF.

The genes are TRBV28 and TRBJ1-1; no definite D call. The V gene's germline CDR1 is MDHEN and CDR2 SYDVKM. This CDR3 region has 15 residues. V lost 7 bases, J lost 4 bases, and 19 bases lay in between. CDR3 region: CASKSPAGVGTEAFF. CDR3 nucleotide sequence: TGTGCCAGCAAATCCCCGGCCGGGGTTGGCACTGAAGCTTTCTTT.

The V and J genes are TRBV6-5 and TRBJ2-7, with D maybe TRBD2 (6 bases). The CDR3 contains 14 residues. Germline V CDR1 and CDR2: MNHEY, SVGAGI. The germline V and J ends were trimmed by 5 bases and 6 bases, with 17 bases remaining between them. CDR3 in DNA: TGTGCCAGCAGTCAGACCGCGGGAACGGGCGAGCAGTACTTC. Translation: CASSQTAGTGEQYF.

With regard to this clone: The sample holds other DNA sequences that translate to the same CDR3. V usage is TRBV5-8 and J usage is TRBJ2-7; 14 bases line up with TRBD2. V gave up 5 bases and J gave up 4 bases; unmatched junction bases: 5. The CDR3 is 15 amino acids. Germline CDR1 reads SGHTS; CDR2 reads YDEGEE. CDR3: CASSRTSGGLYEQYF. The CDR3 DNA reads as TGTGCCAGCAGTCGGACTAGCGGGGGGCTATACGAGCAGTACTTC.

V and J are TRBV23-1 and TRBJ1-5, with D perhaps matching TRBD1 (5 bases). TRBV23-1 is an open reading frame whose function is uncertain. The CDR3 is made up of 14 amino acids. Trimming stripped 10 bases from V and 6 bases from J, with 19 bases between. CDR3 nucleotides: TGCGCCATCAAGACCCCCAGGGAAGGTCAGCCCCAGCATTTT. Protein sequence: CAIKTPREGQPQHF.

CDR3 region: CASSPSHSLNQPQHF. In DNA form, the CDR3 reads TGTGCCAGCAGCCCCTCTCACAGTTTAAATCAGCCCCAGCATTTT. The chain is built from TRBV7-9 and TRBJ1-5; D is ambiguous. The CDR3 has 15 residues. V dropped 5 bases and J dropped 4 bases, with 15 bases sitting between them. Germline CDR1 and CDR2: SEHNR and FQNEAQ (reference sequence).

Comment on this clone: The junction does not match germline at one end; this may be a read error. The CDR3 DNA is TGTGCCACCAGTAGAGAGGCTGAAGCTTTCTTT. Its translation: CATSREAEAFF. The J gene is TRBJ1-1, the V gene TRBV10-3; no definite D call. The CDR3 contains 11 residues. CDR1 and CDR2 (germline): ENHRY, SYGVKD.

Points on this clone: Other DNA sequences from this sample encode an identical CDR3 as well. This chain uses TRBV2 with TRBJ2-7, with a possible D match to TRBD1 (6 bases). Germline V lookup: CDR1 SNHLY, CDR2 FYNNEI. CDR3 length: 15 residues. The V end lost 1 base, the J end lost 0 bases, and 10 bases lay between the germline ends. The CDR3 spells CASSEVGGSSYEQYF. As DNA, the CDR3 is TGTGCCAGCAGTGAAGTTGGGGGCAGCTCCTACGAGCAGTACTTC.

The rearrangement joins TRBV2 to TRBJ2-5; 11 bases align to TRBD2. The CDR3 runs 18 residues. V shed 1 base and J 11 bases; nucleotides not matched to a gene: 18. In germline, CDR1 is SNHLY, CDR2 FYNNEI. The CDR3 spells CASSEGGSSSGRAWEQYF. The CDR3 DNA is TGTGCCAGCAGTGAAGGGGGCTCGAGTAGCGGGAGGGCCTGGGAGCAGTACTTC. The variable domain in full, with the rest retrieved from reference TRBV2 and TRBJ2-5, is EPEVTQTPSHQVTQMGQEVILRCVPISNHLYFYWYRQILGQKVEFLVSFYNNEISEKSEIFDDQFSVERPDGSNFTLKIRSTKLEDSAMYFCASSEGGSSSGRAWEQYFGPGTRLLVL.